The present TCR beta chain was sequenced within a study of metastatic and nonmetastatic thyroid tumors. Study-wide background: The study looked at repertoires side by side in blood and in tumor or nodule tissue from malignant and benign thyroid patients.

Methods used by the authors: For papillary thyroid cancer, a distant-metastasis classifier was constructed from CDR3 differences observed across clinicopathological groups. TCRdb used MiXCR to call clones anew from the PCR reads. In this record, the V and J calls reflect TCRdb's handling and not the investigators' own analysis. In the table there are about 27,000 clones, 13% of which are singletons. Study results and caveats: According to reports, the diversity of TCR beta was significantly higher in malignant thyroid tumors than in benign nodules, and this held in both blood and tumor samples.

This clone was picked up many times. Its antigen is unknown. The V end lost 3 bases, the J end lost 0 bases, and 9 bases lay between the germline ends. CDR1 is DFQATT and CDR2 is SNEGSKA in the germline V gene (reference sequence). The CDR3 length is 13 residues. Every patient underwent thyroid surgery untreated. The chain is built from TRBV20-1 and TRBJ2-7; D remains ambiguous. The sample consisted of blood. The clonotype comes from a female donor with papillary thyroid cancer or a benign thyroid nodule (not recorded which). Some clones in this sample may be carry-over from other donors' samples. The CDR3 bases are TGCAGTGCTAGGCCGGCCAGCTCCTACGAGCAGTACTTC. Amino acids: CSARPASSYEQYF.